This entry lists 17 T cell receptor beta chains sequenced from one sample in a study of control samples from healthy donors and cancer patients (dated by TCRdb to the early 2020s). The library relied on the immunoSEQ multiplex PCR assay. TCRdb took this table from immuneACCESS and kept in-frame rearrangements with V and J called. Such tables lack part of the clones; where checked against another copy, unresolved V genes explain under half of the gap, and the rest is unexplained. This sample has around 50,000 clones in its table, and 95% of those were observed once. Of the sample, 2.4% is held by the ten largest clones. The specimen sequenced was blood. The receptors were gathered from a man aged 30 to 39 in good health.

The rearrangement joins TRBV27 to TRBJ2-3, with 10 bases identical to TRBD2. Looked up from germline, CDR1 is MNHEY and CDR2 is SMNVEV (reference sequence). Germline trimming cut 5 bases from V and 7 bases from J; bases unmatched to any gene: 9. The CDR3 is 15 amino acids. The CDR3 here is CASSPGLAGANTQYF. DNA for the CDR3: TGTGCCAGCAGTCCCGGCCTAGCGGGGGCAAATACGCAGTATTTT.

The V and J genes are TRBV9 and TRBJ2-5; D could derive from TRBD1 or TRBD2 (5 bases each). V was shortened by 0 bases and J by 0 bases, with 12 bases between the two germline ends. Germline V gene data show CDR1 as SGDLS and CDR2 as YYNGEE. The CDR3 runs 16 residues. CDR3 region: CASSVGDGAYQETQYF. DNA for the CDR3: TGTGCCAGCAGCGTAGGGGACGGGGCGTACCAAGAGACCCAGTACTTC.

V is TRBV19 and J is TRBJ1-2; D possibly corresponds to TRBD1 (5 bases). V was pared by 5 bases and J by 1 base, with 11 bases between. The CDR3 totals 14 residues. The germline V gene encodes CDR1 LNHDA and CDR2 SQIVND (reference sequence). The CDR3 protein is CASSDWGINYGYTF. CDR3 DNA sequence: TGTGCCAGTAGTGACTGGGGGATTAACTATGGCTACACCTTC.

The rearrangement joins TRBV28 to TRBJ1-2; no definite D call. The CDR3 totals 13 residues. Germline values: CDR1 MDHEN, CDR2 SYDVKM. The ends were cut back, 7 bases at V and 0 bases at J, with 9 bases in the middle. CDR3 in amino acids: CASTERPNYGYTF. The CDR3, as DNA: TGTGCCAGCACTGAACGACCTAACTATGGCTACACCTTC.

The chain joins TRBV5-1 to TRBJ2-5; D ambiguous. CDR3 size: 14 residues. The V gene lost 1 base and the J gene lost 2 bases, with 9 bases spanning the gap. The germline V gene encodes CDR1 SGHRS and CDR2 YFSETQ. CDR3 protein: CASSLNAAQETQYF. DNA of the CDR3: TGCGCCAGCAGCTTGAACGCAGCACAAGAGACCCAGTACTTC.

The rearrangement uses TRBV2 and TRBJ2-1; 9 bases line up with TRBD1. Germline V lookup: CDR1 SNHLY, CDR2 FYNNEI. V lost 7 bases and J lost 5; bases outside the gene matches: 6. This CDR3 is built from 14 residues. The CDR3 loop is CASNLGQGNNEQFF. The CDR3 DNA is TGTGCCAGCAATTTGGGACAGGGAAACAATGAGCAGTTCTTC.

The chain employs TRBV6-4 and TRBJ2-3; 14 positions match TRBD2. Germline lookup yields CDR1 MRHNA and CDR2 SNTAGT. The CDR3 covers 15 residues. V lost 4 bases, J lost 6 bases, and 3 bases stayed unmatched. Written as DNA, the CDR3 is TGTGCCAGCAGTGCGACTAGCGGGAGGGCGGATACGCAGTATTTT. This sequence encodes CASSATSGRADTQYF.

In this sample, this clone turned up once. The chain carries TRBV6-1 and TRBJ1-5, with D unresolved. The germline V and J ends were trimmed by 3 bases and 7 bases, with 10 bases remaining between them. Germline CDR1 is MNHNS and CDR2 is SASEGT. This CDR3 contains 13 residues. The CDR3 coding sequence is TGTGCCAGCAGTGAGCTGGGGTTGCAGCCCCAGCATTTT. Translation gives CASSELGLQPQHF.

The rearrangement uses TRBV7-9 and TRBJ1-1; TRBD1 might be the D (5 bases). CDR1 is SEHNR, CDR2 FQNEAQ, per germline (reference sequence). This CDR3 region has 11 residues. Trimming removed 5 bases from V and 10 bases from J, with 11 bases in between. The CDR3 protein is CASSQDSRAFF. The DNA for the CDR3 is TGTGCCAGCAGCCAAGACAGCCGAGCTTTCTTT.

The V gene is TRBV5-1, the J gene TRBJ2-7, with D perhaps given as TRBD1 or TRBD2 (6 bases each). Deletions cut 2 bases from V and 1 base from J, with 19 bases between. CDR1 is SGHRS and CDR2 is YFSETQ in the germline V gene. The CDR3 spans 17 residues. CDR3 in amino acids: CASSLTGPGLYSYEQYF. In DNA, the CDR3 is TGCGCCAGCAGCTTAACAGGGCCAGGACTATATTCCTACGAGCAGTACTTC.

V and J are TRBV29-1 and TRBJ2-1, with D maybe TRBD2 (5 bases). The CDR3 is made up of 12 amino acids. V was pared by 6 bases and J by 5 bases, with 11 bases between. The germline CDR1 and CDR2 sequences are SQVTM and ANQGSEA. CDR3 sequence reads: CSVGKADNEQFF. In DNA, the CDR3 is TGCAGCGTGGGAAAAGCGGACAATGAGCAGTTCTTC.

The chain joins TRBV24-1 to TRBJ1-1; D is unresolved. CDR3 size: 13 residues. Germline V gene sequence: CDR1 KGHDR, CDR2 SFDVKD. The germline V and J ends were trimmed by 0 bases and 1 base, with 2 bases remaining between them. CDR3 DNA: TGTGCCACCAGTGATTTGGAGAACACTGAAGCTTTCTTT. Protein product: CATSDLENTEAFF.

This clone is categorized as medium-sized. Distinct nucleotide sequences in the sample also encode this CDR3. V usage is TRBV9 and J usage is TRBJ2-7; D possibly matches TRBD1 or TRBD2 (6 bases each). This CDR3 region has 15 residues. Germline V gene sequence: CDR1 SGDLS, CDR2 YYNGEE. Trimming removed 3 bases at V and 9 bases at J, with 22 bases between. In DNA form, the CDR3 reads TGTGCCAGCAGCGGGGGGGCGGACCGGACTGAGGGGCAGTACTTC. Its protein is CASSGGADRTEGQYF. The variable domain in full, completed from reference TRBV9 and TRBJ2-7, reads DSGVTQTPKHLITATGQRVTLRCSPRSGDLSVYWYQQSLDQGLQFLIQYYNGEERAKGNILERFSAQQFPDLHSELNLSSLELGDSALYFCASSGGADRTEGQYFGPGTRLTVT.

The J gene is TRBJ2-7, the V gene TRBV5-1; 8 nucleotides match TRBD2. Per the germline V gene, CDR1 is SGHRS and CDR2 is YFSETQ. After removal of 4 bases from V and 6 bases from J, the junction contained 15 bases not matched to a gene. This CDR3 spans 16 amino acids. The CDR3 region is CASSATSSGSFLEQYF. In nucleotides, the CDR3 is TGCGCCAGCAGCGCGACTTCGAGCGGGAGCTTTCTCGAGCAGTACTTC.

This clone has just one count. The CDR3 loop is CASSIAERSTDTQYF. The CDR3 DNA follows: TGTGCCAGTAGTATAGCTGAGCGGAGCACAGATACGCAGTATTTT. The chain is built from TRBV19 and TRBJ2-3, with D maybe TRBD2 (5 bases). Between the trimmed V and J ends, which lost 1 base and 0 bases, there was a span of 8 bases. Looked up from germline, CDR1 is LNHDA and CDR2 is SQIVND (reference sequence). The CDR3 is 15 residues long.

The chain is built from TRBV6-2 or TRBV6-3 and TRBJ2-2; TRBD2 matches 8 bases. Trimming cost V 0 bases and J 5 bases; bases outside gene matches: 14. Per germline, CDR1 MNHEY and CDR2 SVGEGT. This CDR3 has 19 amino acids. The DNA for the CDR3 is TGTGCCAGCAGTTACTCGAAGTTGTTAGCGGGAATGGGGACCGGGGAGCTGTTTTTT. It specifies CASSYSKLLAGMGTGELFF.

This chain links TRBV7-9 with TRBJ1-6; 9 nucleotides match TRBD1. V shed 2 bases and J 5 bases; nucleotides not matched to a gene: 1. CDR3 length: 15 amino acids. Germline values: CDR1 SEHNR, CDR2 FQNEAQ (reference sequence). DNA for the CDR3: TGTGCCAGCAGCTTACGACAGGGGGATAATTCACCCCTCCACTTT. Translated, it gives CASSLRQGDNSPLHF.